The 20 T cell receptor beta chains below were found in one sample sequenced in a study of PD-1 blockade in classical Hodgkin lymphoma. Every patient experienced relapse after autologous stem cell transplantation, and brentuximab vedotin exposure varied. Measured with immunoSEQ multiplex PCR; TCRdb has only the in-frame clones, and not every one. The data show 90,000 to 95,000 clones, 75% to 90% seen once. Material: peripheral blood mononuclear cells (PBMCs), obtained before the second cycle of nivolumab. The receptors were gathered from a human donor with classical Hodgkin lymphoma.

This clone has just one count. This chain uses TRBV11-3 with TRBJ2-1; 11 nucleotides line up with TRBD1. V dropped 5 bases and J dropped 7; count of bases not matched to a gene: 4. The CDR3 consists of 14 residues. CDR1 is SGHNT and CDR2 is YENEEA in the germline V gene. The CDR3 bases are TGTGCCAGCAGCGTCCGGGACAGGGGGAATGAGCAGTTCTTC. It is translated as CASSVRDRGNEQFF.

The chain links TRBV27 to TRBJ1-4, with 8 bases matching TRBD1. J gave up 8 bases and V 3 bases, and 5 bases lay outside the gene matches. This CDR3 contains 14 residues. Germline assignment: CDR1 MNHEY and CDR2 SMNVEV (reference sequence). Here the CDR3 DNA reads TGTGCCAGCAGTTTGGGACAGGTCCCCGAAAAACTGTTTTTT. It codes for CASSLGQVPEKLFF.

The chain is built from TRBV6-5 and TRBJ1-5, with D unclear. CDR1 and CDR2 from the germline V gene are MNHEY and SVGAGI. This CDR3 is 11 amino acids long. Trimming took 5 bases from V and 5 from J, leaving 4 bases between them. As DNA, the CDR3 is TGTGCCAGCAGTGAAGATCAGCCCCAGCATTTT. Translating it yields CASSEDQPQHF.

The CDR3 sequence is CASSQDRGELFF. The DNA of the CDR3 is TGTGCCAGCAGCCAAGATAGGGGGGAGCTGTTTTTT. The chain links TRBV14 to TRBJ2-2; no firm D call. Germline-derived CDR1 and CDR2 are SGHDN and FVKESK. V lost 0 bases and J 8 bases, leaving 4 bases between the germline ends. CDR3 length: 12 amino acids.

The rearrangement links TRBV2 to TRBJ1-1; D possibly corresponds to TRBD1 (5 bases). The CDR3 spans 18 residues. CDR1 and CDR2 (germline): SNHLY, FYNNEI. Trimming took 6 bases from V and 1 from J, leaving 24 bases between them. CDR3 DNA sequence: TGTGCCAGCAGCCAAAACGGACGGCCGCGGGGGGAGAACACTGAAGCTTTCTTT. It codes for CASSQNGRPRGENTEAFF.

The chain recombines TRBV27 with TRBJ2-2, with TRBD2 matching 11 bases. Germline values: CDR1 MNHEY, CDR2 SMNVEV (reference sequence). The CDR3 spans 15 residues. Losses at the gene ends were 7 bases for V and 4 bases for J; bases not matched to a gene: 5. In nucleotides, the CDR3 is TGTGCCAGCACCCTAGCGGGAGGAGTCACCGGGGAGCTGTTTTTT. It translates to CASTLAGGVTGELFF.

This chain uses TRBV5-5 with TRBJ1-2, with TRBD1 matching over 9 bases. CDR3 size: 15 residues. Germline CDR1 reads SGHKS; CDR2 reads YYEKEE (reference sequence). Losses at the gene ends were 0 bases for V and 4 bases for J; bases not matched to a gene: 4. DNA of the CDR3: TGTGCCAGCAGCTTGGTGGGGGGACAGGGCTATGGCTACACCTTC. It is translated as CASSLVGGQGYGYTF.

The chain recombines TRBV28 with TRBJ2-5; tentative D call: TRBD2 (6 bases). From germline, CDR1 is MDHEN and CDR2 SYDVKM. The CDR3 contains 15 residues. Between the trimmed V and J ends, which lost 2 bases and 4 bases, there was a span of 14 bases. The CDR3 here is CASSLGGSGGETQYF. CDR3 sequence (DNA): TGTGCCAGCAGTTTAGGAGGGAGTGGGGGAGAGACCCAGTACTTC.

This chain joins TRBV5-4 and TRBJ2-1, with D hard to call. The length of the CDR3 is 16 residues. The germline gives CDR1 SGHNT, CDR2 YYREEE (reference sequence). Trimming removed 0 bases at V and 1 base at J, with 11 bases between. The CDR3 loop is CASSLGGRPSYNEQFF. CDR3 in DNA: TGTGCCAGCAGCTTGGGGGGTCGCCCGTCCTACAATGAGCAGTTCTTC.

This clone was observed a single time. The CDR3 region has the DNA TGTGCCAGCAGCGTAGTCGAGGGACAGGACAATGAGCAGTTCTTC. Its protein product is CASSVVEGQDNEQFF. This sequence joins TRBV9 and TRBJ2-1, with 8 nucleotides matching TRBD1. From germline, CDR1 is SGDLS and CDR2 YYNGEE. The CDR3 extends over 15 amino acids. Germline trimming cut 0 bases from V and 5 bases from J; bases unmatched to any gene: 4.

The CDR3, as DNA: TGCGCCAGCACCCTAGGGGGGGCGAGAGCCACAGATACGCAGTATTTT. It specifies CASTLGGARATDTQYF. The chain has TRBV4-1 and TRBJ2-3; TRBD2 might be the D (7 bases). The CDR3 covers 16 residues. The germline gives CDR1 MGHRA, CDR2 YSYEKL. V gave up 7 bases and J gave up 2 bases, with 19 bases separating them.

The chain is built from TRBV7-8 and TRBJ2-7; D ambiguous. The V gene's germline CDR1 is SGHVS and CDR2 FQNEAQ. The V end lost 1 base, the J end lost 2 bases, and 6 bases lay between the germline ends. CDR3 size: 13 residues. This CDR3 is CASSLDRAYEQYF. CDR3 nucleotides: TGTGCCAGCAGCTTAGATCGAGCCTACGAGCAGTACTTC. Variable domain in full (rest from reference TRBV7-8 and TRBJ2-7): GAGVSQSPRYKVAKRGQDVALRCDPISGHVSLFWYQQALGQGPEFLTYFQNEAQLDKSGLPSDRFFAERPEGSVSTLKIQRTQQEDSAVYLCASSLDRAYEQYFGPGTRLTVT.

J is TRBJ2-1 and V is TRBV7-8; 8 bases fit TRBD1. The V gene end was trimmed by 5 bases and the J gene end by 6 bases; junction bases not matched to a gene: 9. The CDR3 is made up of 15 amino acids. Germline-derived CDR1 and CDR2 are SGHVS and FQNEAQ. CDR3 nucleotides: TGTGCCAGCAGCCTAGACCTCGGGACAGGCAATGAGCAGTTCTTC. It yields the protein CASSLDLGTGNEQFF.

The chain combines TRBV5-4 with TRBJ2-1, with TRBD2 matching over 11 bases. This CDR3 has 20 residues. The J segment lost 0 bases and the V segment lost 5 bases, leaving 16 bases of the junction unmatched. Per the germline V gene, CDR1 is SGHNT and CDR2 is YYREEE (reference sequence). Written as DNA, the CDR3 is TGTGCCAGCAGTCAGCCAACGACTAGCGGGGCCTCGAGCTCCTACAATGAGCAGTTCTTC. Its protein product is CASSQPTTSGASSSYNEQFF.

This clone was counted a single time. CDR3 protein: CASSMGDRGLEKLFF. CDR3 DNA: TGTGCCAGTAGTATGGGGGACAGGGGGCTTGAAAAACTGTTTTTT. V and J are TRBV19 and TRBJ1-4, with 12 bases lining up with TRBD1. J was trimmed by 7 bases and V by 3 bases; bases with no gene match: 3. Germline V gene data show CDR1 as LNHDA and CDR2 as SQIVND (reference sequence). This CDR3 region has 15 residues.

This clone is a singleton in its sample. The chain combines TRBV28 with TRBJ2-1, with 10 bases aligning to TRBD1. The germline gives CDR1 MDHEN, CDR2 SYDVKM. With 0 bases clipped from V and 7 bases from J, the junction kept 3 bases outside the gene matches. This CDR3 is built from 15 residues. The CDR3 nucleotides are TGTGCCAGCAGTTTATGGGGGACAGGGGCTAATGAGCAGTTCTTC. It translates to CASSLWGTGANEQFF.

The CDR3 DNA reads TGTGCCACCAGCACGACAGGGAACCCCGATCAGCCCCAGCATTTT. Protein sequence: CATSTTGNPDQPQHF. This chain joins TRBV15 and TRBJ1-5; 7 bases map to TRBD1. Per germline, CDR1 LNHNV and CDR2 YYDKDF (reference sequence). This CDR3 has 15 amino acids. J was trimmed by 5 bases and V by 4 bases; bases with no gene match: 8.

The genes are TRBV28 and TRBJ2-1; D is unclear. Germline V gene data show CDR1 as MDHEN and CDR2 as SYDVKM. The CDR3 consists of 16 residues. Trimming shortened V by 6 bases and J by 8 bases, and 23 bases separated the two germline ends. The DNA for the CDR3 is TGTGCCAGCAGCGCTCAGCACCCCCACCGTAACGATGAGCAGTTCTTC. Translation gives CASSAQHPHRNDEQFF.

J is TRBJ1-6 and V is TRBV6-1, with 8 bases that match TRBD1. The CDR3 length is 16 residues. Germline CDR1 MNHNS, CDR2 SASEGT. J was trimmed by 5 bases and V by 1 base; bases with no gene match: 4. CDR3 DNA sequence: TGTGCCAGCAGTGAAGTGGACAGGGACCATAATTCACCCCTCCACTTT. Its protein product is CASSEVDRDHNSPLHF.

Here the CDR3 reads CATEGTGKNIQYF. In nucleotides, the CDR3 is TGTGCCACCGAAGGGACAGGTAAAAACATTCAGTACTTC. The V and J genes are TRBV6-1 and TRBJ2-4; 8 positions agree with TRBD1. The CDR3 length is 13 residues. Germline-derived CDR1 and CDR2 are MNHNS and SASEGT. V shed 10 bases and J 4 bases; nucleotides not matched to a gene: 6.